This T cell receptor beta chain was recorded in a study of blood T cell repertoires in COVID-19. Study as a whole: The United States, Italy and Spain provided the acute and convalescent COVID-19 samples. From T cells, B-cell-depleted T cells, or PBMCs came the material, which was cDNA or gDNA.

The CDR3 is 14 residues long. The germline gives CDR1 SNHLY, CDR2 FYNNEI. V shed 6 bases and J shed 0 bases, with 9 bases lying between them. In the original workflow: Nucleated cell counts were estimated from reference gene primer amplification. Assay: immunoSEQ multiplex PCR; the TCRdb copy retains only in-frame clones and omits some. V and J calls and clone size follow that table, whereas D and trimming were derived from the DNA. The sample holds about 75,000 clones, approximately 85% seen once. The receptor's source is a woman older than 75 with active or convalescent COVID-19. What was sequenced was peripheral blood. The gene calls are TRBV2 and TRBJ1-3; D remains ambiguous. CDR3 amino acids: CASRAGISGNTIYF. DNA of the CDR3: TGTGCCAGCAGGGCGGGGATCTCTGGAAACACCATATATTTT.